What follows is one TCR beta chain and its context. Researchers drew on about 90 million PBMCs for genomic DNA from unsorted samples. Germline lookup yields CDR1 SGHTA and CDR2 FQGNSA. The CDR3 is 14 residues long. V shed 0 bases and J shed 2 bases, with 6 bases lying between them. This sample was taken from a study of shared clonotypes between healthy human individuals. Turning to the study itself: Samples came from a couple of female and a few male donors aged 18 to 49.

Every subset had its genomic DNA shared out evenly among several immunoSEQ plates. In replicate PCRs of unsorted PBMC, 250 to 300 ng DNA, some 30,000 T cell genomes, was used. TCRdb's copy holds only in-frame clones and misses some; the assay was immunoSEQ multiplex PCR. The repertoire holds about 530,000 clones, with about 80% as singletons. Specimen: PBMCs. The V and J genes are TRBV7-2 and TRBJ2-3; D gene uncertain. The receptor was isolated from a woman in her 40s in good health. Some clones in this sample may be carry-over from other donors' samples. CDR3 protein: CASSLARATDTQYF. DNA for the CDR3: TGTGCCAGCAGCTTAGCTCGAGCCACAGATACGCAGTATTTT.